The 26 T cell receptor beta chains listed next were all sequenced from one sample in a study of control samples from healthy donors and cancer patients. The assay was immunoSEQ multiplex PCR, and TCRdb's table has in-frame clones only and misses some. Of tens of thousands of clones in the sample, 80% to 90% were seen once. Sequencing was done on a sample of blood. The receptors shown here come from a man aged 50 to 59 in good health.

The CDR3 nucleotides are TGTGCCACTTGTAGACAGGGGGCGAATGGCTACACCTTC. It is translated as CATCRQGANGYTF. The rearrangement uses TRBV6-5 and TRBJ1-2, with 10 nucleotides matching TRBD1. CDR1 and CDR2 from the germline V gene are MNHEY and SVGAGI. The ends lost 10 bases at V and 6 bases at J; junction bases unmatched: 8. This CDR3 comprises 13 residues.

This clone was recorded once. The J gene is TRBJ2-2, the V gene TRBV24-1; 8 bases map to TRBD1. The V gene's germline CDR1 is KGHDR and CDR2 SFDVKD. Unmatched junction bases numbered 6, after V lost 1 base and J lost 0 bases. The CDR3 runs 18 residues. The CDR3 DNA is TGTGCCACCAGTGATTTTCCAGGGGGCCCGTCGAACACCGGGGAGCTGTTTTTT. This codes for CATSDFPGGPSNTGELFF.

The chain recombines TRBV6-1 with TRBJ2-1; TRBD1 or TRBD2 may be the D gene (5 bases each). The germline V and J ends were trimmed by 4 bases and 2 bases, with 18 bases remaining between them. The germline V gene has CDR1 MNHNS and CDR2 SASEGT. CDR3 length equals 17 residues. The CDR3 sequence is CASSGGRLANPYNEQFF. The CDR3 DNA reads TGTGCCAGCAGTGGGGGCCGATTAGCGAACCCCTACAATGAGCAGTTCTTC.

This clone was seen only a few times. As DNA, the CDR3 is TGTGCCAGCAGCTCTCGGACTATCGGTGGCGGTGAGCAGTTCTTC. This codes for CASSSRTIGGGEQFF. This chain uses TRBV7-2 with TRBJ2-1, with D possibly matching TRBD2 (6 bases). The CDR3 consists of 15 residues. Deletions cut 4 bases from V and 9 bases from J, with 19 bases between. CDR1 is SGHTA and CDR2 is FQGNSA in the germline V gene.

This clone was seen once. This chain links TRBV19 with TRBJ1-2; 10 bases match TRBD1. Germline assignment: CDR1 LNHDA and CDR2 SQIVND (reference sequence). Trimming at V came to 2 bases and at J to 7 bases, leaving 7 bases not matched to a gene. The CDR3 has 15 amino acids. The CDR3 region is CASSIKSGTGAGYTF. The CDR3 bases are TGTGCCAGTAGTATAAAATCCGGGACAGGGGCTGGCTACACCTTC.

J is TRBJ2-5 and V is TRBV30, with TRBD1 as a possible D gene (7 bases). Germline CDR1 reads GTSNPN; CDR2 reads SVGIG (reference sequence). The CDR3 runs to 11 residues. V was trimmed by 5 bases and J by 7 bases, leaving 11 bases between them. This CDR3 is CAWGGGGTQYF. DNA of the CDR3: TGTGCCTGGGGAGGGGGCGGGACCCAGTACTTC.

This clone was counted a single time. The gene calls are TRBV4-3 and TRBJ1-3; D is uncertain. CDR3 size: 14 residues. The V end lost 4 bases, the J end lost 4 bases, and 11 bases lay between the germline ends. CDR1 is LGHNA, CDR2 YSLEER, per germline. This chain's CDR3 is CASSRQVSGNTIYF. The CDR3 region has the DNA TGCGCCAGCAGCCGGCAGGTGTCCGGAAACACCATATATTTT.

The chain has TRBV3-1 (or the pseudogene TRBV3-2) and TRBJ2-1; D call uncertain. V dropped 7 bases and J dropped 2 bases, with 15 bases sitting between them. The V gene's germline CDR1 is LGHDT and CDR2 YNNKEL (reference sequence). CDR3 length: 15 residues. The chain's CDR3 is CASTTPLGPYNEQFF. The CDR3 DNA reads TGTGCCAGCACCACCCCCCTAGGGCCCTACAATGAGCAGTTCTTC.

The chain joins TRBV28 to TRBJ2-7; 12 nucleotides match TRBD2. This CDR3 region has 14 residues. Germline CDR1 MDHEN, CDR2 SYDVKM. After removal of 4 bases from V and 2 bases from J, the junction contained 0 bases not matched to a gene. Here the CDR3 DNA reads TGTGCCAGCAGTTCTAGCGGGAGGGCCTACGAGCAGTACTTC. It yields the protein CASSSSGRAYEQYF.

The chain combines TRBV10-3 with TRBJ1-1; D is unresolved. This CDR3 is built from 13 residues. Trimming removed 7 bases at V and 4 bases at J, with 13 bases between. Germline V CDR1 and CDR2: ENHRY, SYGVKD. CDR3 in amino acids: CAIMGEGRTEAFF. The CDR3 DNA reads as TGTGCCATCATGGGCGAAGGGCGCACTGAAGCTTTCTTT.

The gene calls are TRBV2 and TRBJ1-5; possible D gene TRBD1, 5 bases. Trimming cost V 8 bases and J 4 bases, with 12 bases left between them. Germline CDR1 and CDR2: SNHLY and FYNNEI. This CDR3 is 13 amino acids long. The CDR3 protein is CASGGAENQPQHF. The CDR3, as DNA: TGTGCCAGCGGCGGGGCCGAAAATCAGCCCCAGCATTTT.

The CDR3 region is CASSPGDVYSHYGYTF. In DNA, the CDR3 is TGCGCCAGCAGCCCCGGAGACGTGTACTCTCACTATGGCTACACCTTC. The chain links TRBV4-1 to TRBJ1-2; D not certain. The CDR3 loop spans 16 amino acids. Trimming took 4 bases from V and 3 from J, leaving 18 bases between them. CDR1 MGHRA and CDR2 YSYEKL come from the germline V gene.

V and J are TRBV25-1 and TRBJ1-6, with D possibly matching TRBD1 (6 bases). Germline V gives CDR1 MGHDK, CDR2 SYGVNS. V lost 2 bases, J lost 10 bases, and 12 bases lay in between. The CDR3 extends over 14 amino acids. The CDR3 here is CASSEKGGGSPLHF. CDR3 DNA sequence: TGTGCCAGCAGTGAAAAGGGGGGGGGATCACCCCTCCACTTT. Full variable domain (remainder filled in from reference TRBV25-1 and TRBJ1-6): EADIYQTPRYLVIGTGKKITLECSQTMGHDKMYWYQQDPGMELHLIHYSYGVNSTEKGDLSSESTVSRIRTEHFPLTLESARPSHTSQYLCASSEKGGGSPLHFGNGTRLTVT.

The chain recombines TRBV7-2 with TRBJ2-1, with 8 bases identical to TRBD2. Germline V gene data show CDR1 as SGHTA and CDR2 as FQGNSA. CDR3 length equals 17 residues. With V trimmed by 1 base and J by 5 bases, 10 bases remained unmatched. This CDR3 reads CASSLVSGGGLNNEQFF. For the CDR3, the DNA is TGTGCCAGCAGCTTAGTTTCGGGCGGGGGGCTTAACAATGAGCAGTTCTTC.

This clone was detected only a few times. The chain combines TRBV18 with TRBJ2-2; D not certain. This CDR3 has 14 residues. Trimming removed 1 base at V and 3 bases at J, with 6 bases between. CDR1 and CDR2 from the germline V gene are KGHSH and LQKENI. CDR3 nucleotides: TGTGCCAGCTCACCACGGGCAGACACCGGGGAGCTGTTTTTT. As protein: CASSPRADTGELFF.

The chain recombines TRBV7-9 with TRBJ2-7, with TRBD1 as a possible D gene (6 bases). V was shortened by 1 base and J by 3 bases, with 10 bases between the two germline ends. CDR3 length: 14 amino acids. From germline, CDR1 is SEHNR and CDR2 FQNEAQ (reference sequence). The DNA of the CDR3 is TGTGCCAGCAGCTTAGACCGGACAGTCTACGAGCAGTACTTC. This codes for CASSLDRTVYEQYF.

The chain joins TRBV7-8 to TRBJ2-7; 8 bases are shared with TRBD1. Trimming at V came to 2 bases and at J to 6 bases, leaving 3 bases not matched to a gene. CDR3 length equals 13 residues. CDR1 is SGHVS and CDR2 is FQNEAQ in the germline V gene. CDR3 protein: CASSLRQGPEQYF. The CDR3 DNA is TGTGCCAGCAGCTTAAGACAGGGGCCCGAGCAGTACTTC.

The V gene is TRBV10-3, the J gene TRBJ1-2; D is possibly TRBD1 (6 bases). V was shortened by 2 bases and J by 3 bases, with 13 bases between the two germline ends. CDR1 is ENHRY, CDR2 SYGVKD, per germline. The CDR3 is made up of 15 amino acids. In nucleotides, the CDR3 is TGTGCCATCAGTGAGGGCGGGGGGGCGGACTATGGCTACACCTTC. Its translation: CAISEGGGADYGYTF.

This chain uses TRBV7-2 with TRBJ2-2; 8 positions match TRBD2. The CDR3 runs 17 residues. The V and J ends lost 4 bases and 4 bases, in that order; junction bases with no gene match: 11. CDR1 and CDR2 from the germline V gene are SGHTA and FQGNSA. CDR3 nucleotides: TGTGCCAGCAGCTCCTACCTGGGGGCGGGGGGCACCGGGGAGCTGTTTTTT. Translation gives CASSSYLGAGGTGELFF.

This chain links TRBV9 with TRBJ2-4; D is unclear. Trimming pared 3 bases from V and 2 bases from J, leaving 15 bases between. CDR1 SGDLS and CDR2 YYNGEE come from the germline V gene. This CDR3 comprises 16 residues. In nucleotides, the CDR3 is TGTGCCAGCAGCGAAAGGACGGGTCATCCCAAAAACATTCAGTACTTC. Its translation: CASSERTGHPKNIQYF.

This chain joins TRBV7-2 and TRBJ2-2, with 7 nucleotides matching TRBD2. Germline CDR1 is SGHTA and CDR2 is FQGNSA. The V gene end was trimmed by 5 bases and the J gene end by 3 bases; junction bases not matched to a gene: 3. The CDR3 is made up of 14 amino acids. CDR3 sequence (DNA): TGTGCCAGCAGCCGTGGACTAGACACCGGGGAGCTGTTTTTT. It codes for CASSRGLDTGELFF.

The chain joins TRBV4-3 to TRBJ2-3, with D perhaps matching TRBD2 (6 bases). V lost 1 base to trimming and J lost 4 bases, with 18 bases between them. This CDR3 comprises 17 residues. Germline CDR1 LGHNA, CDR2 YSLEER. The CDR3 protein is CASSQAQEGRFADTQYF. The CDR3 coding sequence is TGCGCCAGCAGCCAAGCCCAGGAGGGCAGGTTCGCAGATACGCAGTATTTT.

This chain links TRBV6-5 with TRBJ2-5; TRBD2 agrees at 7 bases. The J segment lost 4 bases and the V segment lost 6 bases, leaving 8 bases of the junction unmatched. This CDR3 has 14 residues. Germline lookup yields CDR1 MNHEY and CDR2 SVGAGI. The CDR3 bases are TGTGCCAGCAGGGGACTATCGAGCGGAGAGACCCAGTACTTC. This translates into CASRGLSSGETQYF.

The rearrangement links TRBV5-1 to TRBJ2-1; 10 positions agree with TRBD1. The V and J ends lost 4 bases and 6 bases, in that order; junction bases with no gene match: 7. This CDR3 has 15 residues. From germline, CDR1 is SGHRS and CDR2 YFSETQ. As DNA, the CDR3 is TGCGCCAGCAGCCCCGGGACAGGGGTCGGCAATGAGCAGTTCTTC. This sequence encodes CASSPGTGVGNEQFF.

CDR3 nucleotide sequence: TGTGCCAGCAGCGTAGATAGCGGGAGGGGCTACGAGCAGTACTTC. Its protein is CASSVDSGRGYEQYF. V gene TRBV9 combines with J gene TRBJ2-7; 11 bases line up with TRBD2. V lost 0 bases and J lost 3; bases outside the gene matches: 2. The germline V gene encodes CDR1 SGDLS and CDR2 YYNGEE. CDR3 length equals 15 residues.

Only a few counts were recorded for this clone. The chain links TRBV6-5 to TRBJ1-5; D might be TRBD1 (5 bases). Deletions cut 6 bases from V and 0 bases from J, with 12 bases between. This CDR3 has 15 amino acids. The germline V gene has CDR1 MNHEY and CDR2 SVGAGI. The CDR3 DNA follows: TGTGCCAGCAGGGGGACGGATTATAGCAATCAGCCCCAGCATTTT. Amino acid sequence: CASRGTDYSNQPQHF.